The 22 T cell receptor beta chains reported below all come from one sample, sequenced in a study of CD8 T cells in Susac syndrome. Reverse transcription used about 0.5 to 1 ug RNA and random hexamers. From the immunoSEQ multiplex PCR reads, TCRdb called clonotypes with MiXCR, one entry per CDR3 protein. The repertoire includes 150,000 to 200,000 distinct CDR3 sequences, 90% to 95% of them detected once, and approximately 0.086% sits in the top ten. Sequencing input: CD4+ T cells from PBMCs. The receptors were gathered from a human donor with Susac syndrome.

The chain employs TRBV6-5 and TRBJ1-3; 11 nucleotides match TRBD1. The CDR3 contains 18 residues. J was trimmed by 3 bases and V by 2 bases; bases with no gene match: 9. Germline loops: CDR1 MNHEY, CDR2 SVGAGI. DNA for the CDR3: TGTGCCAGCAGTTACAAATGGGACAGGGGGTCGGTTGGAAACACCATATATTTT. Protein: CASSYKWDRGSVGNTIYF.

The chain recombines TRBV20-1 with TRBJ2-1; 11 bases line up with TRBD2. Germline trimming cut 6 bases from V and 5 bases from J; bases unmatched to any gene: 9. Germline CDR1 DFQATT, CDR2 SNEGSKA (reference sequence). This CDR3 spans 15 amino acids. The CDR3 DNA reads TGCAGTGCAACTACCGGGACTAGCGGCCACAATGAGCAGTTCTTC. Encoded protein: CSATTGTSGHNEQFF.

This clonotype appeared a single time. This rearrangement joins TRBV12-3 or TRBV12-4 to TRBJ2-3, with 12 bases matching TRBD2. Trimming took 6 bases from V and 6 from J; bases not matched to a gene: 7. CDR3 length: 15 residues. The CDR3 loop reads CASSRSSGGADTQYF. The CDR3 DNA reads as TGTGCCAGCAGCCGGTCTAGCGGGGGGGCCGATACGCAGTATTTT.

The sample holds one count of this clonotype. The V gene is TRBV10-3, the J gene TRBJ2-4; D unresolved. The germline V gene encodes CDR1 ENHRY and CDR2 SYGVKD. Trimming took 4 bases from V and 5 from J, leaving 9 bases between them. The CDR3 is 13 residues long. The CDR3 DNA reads TGTGCCATCAGTGGTAACATAGAAAACATTCAGTACTTC. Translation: CAISGNIENIQYF.

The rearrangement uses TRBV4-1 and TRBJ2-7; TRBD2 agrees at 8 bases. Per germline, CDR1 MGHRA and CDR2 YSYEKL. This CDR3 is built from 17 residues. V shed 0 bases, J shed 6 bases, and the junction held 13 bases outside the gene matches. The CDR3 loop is CASSQEPGLDLSREQYF. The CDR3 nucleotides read TGCGCCAGCAGCCAAGAGCCGGGACTAGATTTATCCCGCGAGCAGTACTTC.

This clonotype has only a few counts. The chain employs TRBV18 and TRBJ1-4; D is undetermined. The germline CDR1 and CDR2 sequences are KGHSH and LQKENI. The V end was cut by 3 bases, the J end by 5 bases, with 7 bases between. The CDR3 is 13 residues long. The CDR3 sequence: CASSPDRNEKLFF. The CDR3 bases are TGTGCCAGCTCACCCGACCGGAATGAAAAACTGTTTTTT.

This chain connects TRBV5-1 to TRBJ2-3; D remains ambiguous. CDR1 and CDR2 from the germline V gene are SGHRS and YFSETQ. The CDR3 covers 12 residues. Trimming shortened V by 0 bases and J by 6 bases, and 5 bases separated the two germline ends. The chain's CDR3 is CASSLADDTQYF. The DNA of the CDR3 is TGCGCCAGCAGCTTGGCGGACGATACGCAGTATTTT.

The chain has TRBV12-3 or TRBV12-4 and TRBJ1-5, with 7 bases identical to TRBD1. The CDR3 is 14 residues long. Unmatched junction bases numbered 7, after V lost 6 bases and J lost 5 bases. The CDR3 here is CASRSGTDYQPQHF. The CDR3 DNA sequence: TGTGCCAGCAGGTCCGGGACAGACTATCAGCCCCAGCATTTT.

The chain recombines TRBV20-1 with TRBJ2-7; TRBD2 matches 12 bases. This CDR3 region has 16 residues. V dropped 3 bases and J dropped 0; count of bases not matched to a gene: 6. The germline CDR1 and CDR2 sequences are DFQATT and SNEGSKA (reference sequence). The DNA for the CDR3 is TGCAGTGCTAGGGAACCGGGACTAGCGGGCTCCTACGAGCAGTACTTC. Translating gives CSAREPGLAGSYEQYF.

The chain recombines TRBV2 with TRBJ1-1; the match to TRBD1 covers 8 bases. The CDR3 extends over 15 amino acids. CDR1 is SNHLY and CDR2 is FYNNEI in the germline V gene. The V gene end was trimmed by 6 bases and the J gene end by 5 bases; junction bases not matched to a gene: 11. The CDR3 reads CASSDSTGGETEAFF. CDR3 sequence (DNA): TGTGCCAGCAGCGACTCAACAGGGGGTGAGACTGAAGCTTTCTTT.

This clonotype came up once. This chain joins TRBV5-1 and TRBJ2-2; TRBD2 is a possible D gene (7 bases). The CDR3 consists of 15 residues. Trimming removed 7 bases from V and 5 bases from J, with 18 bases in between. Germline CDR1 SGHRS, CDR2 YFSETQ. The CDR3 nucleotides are TGCGCCAGCGCCGAAGAGGGGGGGGCGACCGGGGAGCTGTTTTTT. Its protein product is CASAEEGGATGELFF.

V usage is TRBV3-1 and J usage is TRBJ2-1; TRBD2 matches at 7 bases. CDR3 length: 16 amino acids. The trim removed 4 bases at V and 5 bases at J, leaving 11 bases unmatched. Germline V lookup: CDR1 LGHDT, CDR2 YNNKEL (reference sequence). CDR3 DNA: TGTGCCAGCAGCCCCCGAATAGCGGGTTCCCACAATGAGCAGTTCTTC. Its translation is CASSPRIAGSHNEQFF.

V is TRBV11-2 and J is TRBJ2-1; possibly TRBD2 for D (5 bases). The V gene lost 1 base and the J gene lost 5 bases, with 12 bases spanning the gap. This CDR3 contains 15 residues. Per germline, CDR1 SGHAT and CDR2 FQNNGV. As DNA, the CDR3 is TGTGCCAGCAGCTTAGCGCGCGGGTGGGACAATGAGCAGTTCTTC. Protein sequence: CASSLARGWDNEQFF. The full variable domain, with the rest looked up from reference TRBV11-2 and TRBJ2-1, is EAGVAQSPRYKIIEKRQSVAFWCNPISGHATLYWYQQILGQGPKLLIQFQNNGVVDDSQLPKDRFSAERLKGVDSTLKIQPAKLEDSAVYLCASSLARGWDNEQFFGPGTRLTVL.

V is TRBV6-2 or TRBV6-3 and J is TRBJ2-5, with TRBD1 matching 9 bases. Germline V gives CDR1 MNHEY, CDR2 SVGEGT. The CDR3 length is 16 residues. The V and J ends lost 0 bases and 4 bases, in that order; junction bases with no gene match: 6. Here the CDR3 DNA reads TGTGCCAGCAGTTACTCGAGACAGGGGGGAGGAGAGACCCAGTACTTC. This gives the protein CASSYSRQGGGETQYF.

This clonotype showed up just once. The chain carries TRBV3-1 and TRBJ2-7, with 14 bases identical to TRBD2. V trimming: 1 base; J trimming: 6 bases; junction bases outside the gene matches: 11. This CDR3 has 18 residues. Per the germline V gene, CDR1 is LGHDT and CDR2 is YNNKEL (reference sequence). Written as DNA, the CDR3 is TGTGCCAGCAGCCAAGGACTAGCGGGAGGGATAGGTTCGGCCGAGCAGTACTTC. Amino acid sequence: CASSQGLAGGIGSAEQYF.

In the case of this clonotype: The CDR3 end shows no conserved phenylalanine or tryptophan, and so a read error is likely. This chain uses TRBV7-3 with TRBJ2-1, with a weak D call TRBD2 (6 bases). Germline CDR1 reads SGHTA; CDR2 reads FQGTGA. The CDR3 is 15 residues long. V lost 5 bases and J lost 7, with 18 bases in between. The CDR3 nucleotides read TGTGCCAGCAGCCCAAACACCGGGGGATCGAATGAGCAGTTCCTC. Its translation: CASSPNTGGSNEQFL.

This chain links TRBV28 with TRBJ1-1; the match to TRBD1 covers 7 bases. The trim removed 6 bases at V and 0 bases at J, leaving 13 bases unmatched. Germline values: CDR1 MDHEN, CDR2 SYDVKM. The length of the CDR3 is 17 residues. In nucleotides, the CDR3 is TGTGCCAGCAGAGAGACAGGGTCGGGTCTAGTGAACACTGAAGCTTTCTTT. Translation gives CASRETGSGLVNTEAFF.

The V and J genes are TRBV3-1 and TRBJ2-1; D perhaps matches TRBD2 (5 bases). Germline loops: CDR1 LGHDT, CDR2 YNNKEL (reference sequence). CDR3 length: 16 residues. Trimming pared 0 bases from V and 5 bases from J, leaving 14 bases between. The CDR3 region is CASSQERGRHHNEQFF. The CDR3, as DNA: TGTGCCAGCAGCCAAGAACGTGGGAGACACCACAATGAGCAGTTCTTC.

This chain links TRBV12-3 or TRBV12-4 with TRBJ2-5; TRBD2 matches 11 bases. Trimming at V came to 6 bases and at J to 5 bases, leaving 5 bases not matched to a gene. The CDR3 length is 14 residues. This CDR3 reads CASRVAGGPETQYF. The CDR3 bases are TGTGCCAGCAGGGTAGCGGGGGGGCCTGAGACCCAGTACTTC.

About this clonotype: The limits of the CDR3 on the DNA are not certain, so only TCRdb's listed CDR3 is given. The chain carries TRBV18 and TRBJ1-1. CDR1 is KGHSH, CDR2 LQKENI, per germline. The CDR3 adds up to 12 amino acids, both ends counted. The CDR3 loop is CASFGGGTEVFF.

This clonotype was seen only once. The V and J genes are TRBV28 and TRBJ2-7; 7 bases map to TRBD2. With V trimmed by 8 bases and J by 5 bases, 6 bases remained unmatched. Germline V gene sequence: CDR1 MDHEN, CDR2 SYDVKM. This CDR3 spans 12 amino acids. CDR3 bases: TGTGCCAGCTCACGGGAGGTCAACGAGCAGTACTTC. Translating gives CASSREVNEQYF.

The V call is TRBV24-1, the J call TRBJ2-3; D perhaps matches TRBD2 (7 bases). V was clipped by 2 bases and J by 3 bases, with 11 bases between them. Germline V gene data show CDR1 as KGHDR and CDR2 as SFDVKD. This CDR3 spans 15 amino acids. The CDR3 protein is CATSDSRGGTDTQYF. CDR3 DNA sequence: TGTGCCACCAGTGATTCAAGGGGGGGGACAGATACGCAGTATTTT.